This T cell receptor (beta chain) was retrieved from a study of T cells in localized non-small cell lung cancer. TCRdb's table, derived via immunoSEQ multiplex PCR, lists solely in-frame clones and lacks some. The sample holds approximately 28,000 clones, around 90% seen once. Overall study findings and caveats: Multi-region tumor sequencing was not done, so intratumor heterogeneity could not be excluded. Uninvolved adjacent lung had more T cell clonality than any other tissue, topping tumor. A median of approximately 50 of the top 100 tumor clones appeared in adjacent lung, which was paired and uninvolved.

On this clone itself: No antigen is known for it.

The source was peripheral blood mononuclear cells, collected before any cancer treatment. This sequence originates from a woman aged 35 to 70 with stage III lung adenocarcinoma.

The DNA of the CDR3 is TGTGCCAGCAGTGACTCCCCAGGGGGCGCAGGTACAGATACGCAGTATTTT. It is translated as CASSDSPGGAGTDTQYF. This chain joins TRBV6-4 and TRBJ2-3, with 8 bases identical to TRBD1. CDR3 size: 17 residues. Germline lookup yields CDR1 MRHNA and CDR2 SNTAGT. The junction had 8 bases not matched to a gene; V was cut back by 0 bases and J by 3 bases.